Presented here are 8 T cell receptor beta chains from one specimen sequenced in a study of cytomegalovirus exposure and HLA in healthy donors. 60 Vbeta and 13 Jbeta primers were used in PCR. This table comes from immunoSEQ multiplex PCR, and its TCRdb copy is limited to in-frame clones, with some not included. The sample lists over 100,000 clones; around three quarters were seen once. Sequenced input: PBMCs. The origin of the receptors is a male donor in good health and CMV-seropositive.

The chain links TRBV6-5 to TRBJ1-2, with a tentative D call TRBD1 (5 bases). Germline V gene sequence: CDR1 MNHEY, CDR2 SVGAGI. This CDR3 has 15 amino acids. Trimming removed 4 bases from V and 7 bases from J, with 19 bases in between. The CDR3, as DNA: TGTGCCAGCAGTTCCTGGGAGGGGTCCTCTGGTGGCTACACCTTC. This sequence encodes CASSSWEGSSGGYTF.

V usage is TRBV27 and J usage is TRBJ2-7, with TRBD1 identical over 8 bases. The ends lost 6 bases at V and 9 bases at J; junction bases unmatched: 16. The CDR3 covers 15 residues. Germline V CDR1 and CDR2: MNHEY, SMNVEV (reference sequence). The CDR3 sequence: CASRDGTGSTPGQYF. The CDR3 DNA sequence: TGTGCCAGCAGGGACGGGACAGGTTCTACTCCGGGGCAGTACTTC.

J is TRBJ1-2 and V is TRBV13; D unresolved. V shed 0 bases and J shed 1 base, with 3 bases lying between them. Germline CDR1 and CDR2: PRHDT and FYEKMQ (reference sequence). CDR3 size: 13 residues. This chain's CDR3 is CASSLGVNYGYTF. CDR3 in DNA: TGTGCCAGCAGCTTAGGCGTTAACTATGGCTACACCTTC.

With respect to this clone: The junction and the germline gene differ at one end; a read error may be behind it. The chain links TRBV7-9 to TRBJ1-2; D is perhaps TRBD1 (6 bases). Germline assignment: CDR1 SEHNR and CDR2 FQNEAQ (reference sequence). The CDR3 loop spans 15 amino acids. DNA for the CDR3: TGTTCCAGCAGCTTTACAGGGACCCTAGCCTATGGCTACACCTTC. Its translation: CSSSFTGTLAYGYTF.

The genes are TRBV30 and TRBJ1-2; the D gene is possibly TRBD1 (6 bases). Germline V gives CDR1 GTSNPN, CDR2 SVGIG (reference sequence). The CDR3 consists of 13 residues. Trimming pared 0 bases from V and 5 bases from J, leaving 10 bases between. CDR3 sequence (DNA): TGTGCCTGGAGTGTAGGGGGGGGGTATGGCTACACCTTC. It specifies CAWSVGGGYGYTF. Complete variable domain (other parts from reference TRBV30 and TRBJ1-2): SQTIHQWPATLVQPVGSPLSLECTVEGTSNPNLYWYRQAAGRGLQLLFYSVGIGQISSEVPQNLSASRPQDRQFILSSKKLLLSDSGFYLCAWSVGGGYGYTFGSGTRLTVV.

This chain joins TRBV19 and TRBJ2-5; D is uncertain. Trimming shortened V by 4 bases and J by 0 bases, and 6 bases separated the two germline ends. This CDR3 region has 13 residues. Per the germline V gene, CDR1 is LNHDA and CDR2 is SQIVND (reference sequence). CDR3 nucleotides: TGTGCCAGTAGTAGGGCAGACCAAGAGACCCAGTACTTC. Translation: CASSRADQETQYF. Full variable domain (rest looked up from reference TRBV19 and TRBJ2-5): DGGITQSPKYLFRKEGQNVTLSCEQNLNHDAMYWYRQDPGQGLRLIYYSQIVNDFQKGDIAEGYSVSREKKESFPLTVTSAQKNPTAFYLCASSRADQETQYFGPGTRLLVL.

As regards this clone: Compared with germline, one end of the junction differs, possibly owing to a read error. This CDR3 reads CASSVQGSSGANGLTF. CDR3 in DNA: TGTGCCAGTAGTGTACAGGGGAGCTCTGGGGCCAACGGCCTGACTTTC. The chain employs TRBV19 and TRBJ2-6; 7 bases align to TRBD1. The CDR3 runs to 16 residues. Germline CDR1 is LNHDA and CDR2 is SQIVND (reference sequence).

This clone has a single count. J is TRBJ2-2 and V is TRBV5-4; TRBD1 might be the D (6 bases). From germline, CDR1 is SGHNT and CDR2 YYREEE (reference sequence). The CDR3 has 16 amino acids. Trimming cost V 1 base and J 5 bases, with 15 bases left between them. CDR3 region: CASSLWQGSLTGELFF. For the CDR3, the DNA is TGTGCCAGCAGCTTGTGGCAGGGGTCTTTAACCGGGGAGCTGTTTTTT.